This T cell receptor (beta chain) was identified during a study of neurological immune-mediated disorders. Notes on the study in general: A possible signature was seen in one related-CDR3 cluster, into which phylogenetic grouping placed the repertoires of 18 of 34 multiple sclerosis patients. Private repertoires in all groups were suggested by the finding that expanded clones across subjects shared no CDR3 amino acid sequences.

This clonotype was picked up a small number of times. Its antigen is not known. One end of the junction varies from germline; a read error may be responsible. This CDR3 has 13 amino acids. The germline V gene has CDR1 SGHTA and CDR2 FQGNSA. Synthesis of cDNA was performed by 5'RACE using 10-nucleotide random UMIs. Sequencing runs each generated in excess of 160 million TCR-beta sequences derived from 15-18 subjects. One entry per CDR3 protein, called by TCRdb with MiXCR from the 5' RACE reads. The sample has some 56,000 distinct CDR3 sequences; less than 4% are singletons. The sample was PBMCs. The clonotype originates from a man between 60 and 75 years old with multiple sclerosis. This sequence joins TRBV7-2 and TRBJ1-5; D is perhaps TRBD1 (5 bases). The CDR3, as DNA: TGTGCCAGCAGCTTAGTTGGGGCTAAGACCCAGAATTTT. Residues: CASSLVGAKTQNF.